These 22 T cell receptor beta chains were sequenced from one sample in a study of cytomegalovirus exposure and HLA in healthy donors. 13 Jbeta primers and 60 Vbeta primers were used for the PCR. The repertoire was sequenced with immunoSEQ multiplex PCR; TCRdb's copy has only in-frame clones and lacks some. This table has 150,000 to 200,000 clones, around two thirds appearing once. Source material: PBMCs. The receptor set was obtained from a man aged 25-40 years in good health and CMV-seropositive.

This clone was detected only a few times. This chain joins TRBV7-9 and TRBJ2-7; perhaps TRBD1 as D (6 bases). V lost 4 bases to trimming and J lost 6 bases, with 16 bases between them. CDR3 size: 14 residues. Germline V gene lookup returns CDR1 SEHNR and CDR2 FQNEAQ (reference sequence). Here the CDR3 reads CASSSRGTPFEQYF. CDR3 bases: TGTGCCAGCAGCTCTAGGGGGACCCCCTTCGAGCAGTACTTC.

This clone was seen a few times. The chain employs TRBV5-1 and TRBJ2-7; TRBD1 matches 7 bases. This CDR3 comprises 17 residues. In germline, CDR1 is SGHRS, CDR2 YFSETQ. The V segment lost 3 bases and the J segment 5 bases; nucleotides outside the gene matches: 17. CDR3 bases: TGCGCCAGCAGCTCGGAGCGAGGGGGCAAGTTCATCCACGAGCAGTACTTC. Translating gives CASSSERGGKFIHEQYF.

The chain carries TRBV19 and TRBJ2-2; TRBD1 aligns across 9 bases. Germline V lookup: CDR1 LNHDA, CDR2 SQIVND (reference sequence). J gave up 7 bases and V 6 bases, and 6 bases lay outside the gene matches. The CDR3 runs 14 residues. The CDR3: CASRRQGEDGELFF. CDR3 nucleotide sequence: TGTGCCAGTAGACGACAGGGGGAGGACGGGGAGCTGTTTTTT.

This chain links TRBV13 with TRBJ2-1; a possible D gene is TRBD2 (6 bases). This CDR3 contains 14 residues. The germline CDR1 and CDR2 sequences are PRHDT and FYEKMQ (reference sequence). The germline V and J ends were trimmed by 5 bases and 6 bases, with 14 bases remaining between them. The CDR3 nucleotides read TGTGCCAGCAGCCGAGGGCGGGAAGGCAATGAGCAGTTCTTC. Translating it yields CASSRGREGNEQFF.

The chain joins TRBV7-4 to TRBJ1-1; D is uncertain. CDR1 and CDR2 (germline): SGHVT, SQSDAQ. V was cut by 5 bases and J by 0 bases, with 10 bases left in between. The length of the CDR3 is 14 residues. In DNA, the CDR3 is TGTGCCAGCAGCGAACAAGTTTTGAACACTGAAGCTTTCTTT. Translation: CASSEQVLNTEAFF.

V gene TRBV4-1 combines with J gene TRBJ1-2; 7 nucleotides line up with TRBD1. The V gene's germline CDR1 is MGHRA and CDR2 YSYEKL. The CDR3 contains 15 residues. J lost 8 bases, V lost 2 bases, and 11 bases had no gene match. The CDR3 DNA follows: TGCGCCAGCAGCCAATCACAGGGGCTTGCGGAGGGCTACACCTTC. This gives the protein CASSQSQGLAEGYTF.

The rearrangement uses TRBV5-1 and TRBJ2-7; D may be TRBD2 (6 bases). The CDR3 extends over 13 amino acids. The V gene lost 0 bases and the J gene lost 6 bases, with 10 bases spanning the gap. Germline assignment: CDR1 SGHRS and CDR2 YFSETQ. CDR3 sequence reads: CASSLERGGEQYF. The CDR3 DNA follows: TGCGCCAGCAGCTTGGAGAGGGGAGGCGAGCAGTACTTC.

The sample holds a few counts of this clone. The chain joins TRBV5-1 to TRBJ2-2, with a weak D call TRBD2 (5 bases). The germline V and J ends were trimmed by 0 bases and 6 bases, with 15 bases remaining between them. The CDR3 runs 16 residues. The germline V gene encodes CDR1 SGHRS and CDR2 YFSETQ. In nucleotides, the CDR3 is TGCGCCAGCAGCTTGGACCCGGGAAGGGTCGCCGGGGAGCTGTTTTTT. It specifies CASSLDPGRVAGELFF.

The chain employs TRBV30 and TRBJ2-7; TRBD2 is a possible D gene (6 bases). The CDR3 length is 12 residues. V lost 4 bases to trimming and J lost 8 bases, with 15 bases between them. CDR1 GTSNPN and CDR2 SVGIG come from the germline V gene (reference sequence). CDR3 region: CAWNRDSGQQYF. In DNA, the CDR3 is TGTGCCTGGAACCGGGACTCCGGCCAGCAGTACTTC.

This sequence joins TRBV2 and TRBJ1-2; tentative D call: TRBD1 (6 bases). This CDR3 is 14 amino acids long. Germline V lookup: CDR1 SNHLY, CDR2 FYNNEI. Between the trimmed V and J ends, which lost 7 bases and 7 bases, there was a span of 19 bases. The CDR3 here is CASIQRSGAGGYTF. Written as DNA, the CDR3 is TGTGCCAGCATCCAAAGGTCAGGGGCTGGTGGCTACACCTTC.

The chain carries TRBV28 and TRBJ1-5, with TRBD1 matching 8 bases. Germline values: CDR1 MDHEN, CDR2 SYDVKM. Trimming at V came to 3 bases and at J to 3 bases, leaving 4 bases not matched to a gene. This CDR3 is built from 15 residues. In nucleotides, the CDR3 is TGTGCCAGCAGTTTTGTGGACAGGGTCAATCAGCCCCAGCATTTT. This sequence encodes CASSFVDRVNQPQHF.

This clone was observed a few times. J is TRBJ2-2 and V is TRBV18; D is perhaps TRBD1 (6 bases). The germline V gene encodes CDR1 KGHSH and CDR2 LQKENI. This CDR3 spans 19 amino acids. The V end lost 1 base, the J end lost 0 bases, and 18 bases lay between the germline ends. The CDR3 sequence is CASSPRSLGGPANTGELFF. For the CDR3, the DNA is TGTGCCAGCTCACCACGATCCCTAGGGGGTCCGGCGAACACCGGGGAGCTGTTTTTT.

This chain links TRBV14 with TRBJ1-1; D ambiguous. Germline values: CDR1 SGHDN, CDR2 FVKESK. CDR3 size: 14 residues. The germline V and J ends were trimmed by 2 bases and 2 bases, with 9 bases remaining between them. The CDR3: CASSQISTNTEAFF. Here the CDR3 DNA reads TGTGCCAGCAGCCAAATCTCCACTAACACTGAAGCTTTCTTT.

The rearrangement links TRBV12-5 to TRBJ2-5; 8 bases are shared with TRBD1. The J call could be wrong; TRBJ2-7 is a better fit for the DNA end. CDR1 and CDR2 (germline): LGHNT, FRNRAP. The CDR3 spans 19 residues. The chain's CDR3 is CASGSQTSSRQGSSYEQYF. The DNA for the CDR3 is TGTGCTAGTGGCTCCCAAACTTCTTCCAGACAGGGGAGCTCCTACGAGCAGTACTTC.

The rearrangement links TRBV29-1 to TRBJ2-1, with D unresolved. The CDR3 runs to 13 residues. The V and J ends lost 4 bases and 6 bases respectively, with 13 bases between them. The germline CDR1 and CDR2 sequences are SQVTM and ANQGSEA. The DNA for the CDR3 is TGCAGCGTTGTCCCGCGTTTTATCAATGAGCAGTTCTTC. Translated: CSVVPRFINEQFF.

This chain links TRBV20-1 with TRBJ1-2; D gene uncertain. The V gene lost 5 bases and the J gene lost 2 bases, with 3 bases spanning the gap. The CDR3 length is 10 residues. Germline values: CDR1 DFQATT, CDR2 SNEGSKA (reference sequence). CDR3 sequence reads: CSASNYGYTF. DNA for the CDR3: TGCAGTGCTTCGAACTATGGCTACACCTTC.

The J gene is TRBJ1-6, the V gene TRBV30; D unclear. Trimming removed 7 bases from V and 10 bases from J, with 14 bases in between. Germline assignment: CDR1 GTSNPN and CDR2 SVGIG (reference sequence). CDR3 length equals 12 residues. The CDR3 region is CASRDQSSPLHF. In DNA form, the CDR3 reads TGTGCCTCCCGGGATCAATCCTCACCCCTCCACTTT.

V gene TRBV6-4 combines with J gene TRBJ1-5; D may be TRBD1 (6 bases). CDR3 length: 14 residues. Germline values: CDR1 MRHNA, CDR2 SNTAGT. Deletions cut 0 bases from V and 10 bases from J, with 13 bases between. The CDR3 nucleotides read TGTGCCAGCAGTGACTCGTGGACAGTGGTACCCCAGCATTTT. This codes for CASSDSWTVVPQHF.

Only a few counts were recorded for this clone. V and J are TRBV4-1 and TRBJ2-6, with 7 bases fitting TRBD1. CDR1 MGHRA and CDR2 YSYEKL come from the germline V gene. The CDR3 is 20 amino acids. J was trimmed by 1 base and V by 0 bases; bases with no gene match: 12. Here the CDR3 reads CASSQERVPGGPSGANVLTF. The CDR3 DNA follows: TGCGCCAGCAGCCAAGAGAGGGTGCCAGGGGGTCCTTCTGGGGCCAACGTCCTGACTTTC.

A few counts support this clone. CDR3 DNA sequence: TGTGCCAGCAGCTTGGTCTACCAGGGCGCAGCTGGCTACACCTTC. This codes for CASSLVYQGAAGYTF. The chain employs TRBV5-4 and TRBJ1-2; D might be TRBD1 (5 bases). Per the germline V gene, CDR1 is SGHNT and CDR2 is YYREEE (reference sequence). V gave up 0 bases and J gave up 7 bases, with 16 bases separating them. The CDR3 has 15 residues.

The rearrangement links TRBV28 to TRBJ2-7; 7 bases agree with TRBD2. From germline, CDR1 is MDHEN and CDR2 SYDVKM. This CDR3 is built from 15 residues. V lost 5 bases to trimming and J lost 2 bases; unmatched junction nucleotides: 9. As DNA, the CDR3 is TGTGCCAGCAGTACCCCCTCGGGGGGAGCCTACGAGCAGTACTTC. Translated: CASSTPSGGAYEQYF. Filled out from reference TRBV28 and TRBJ2-7, the complete variable domain reads DVKVTQSSRYLVKRTGEKVFLECVQDMDHENMFWYRQDPGLGLRLIYFSYDVKMKEKGDIPEGYSVSREKKERFSLILESASTNQTSMYLCASSTPSGGAYEQYFGPGTRLTVT.

The J gene is TRBJ1-1, the V gene TRBV13; D is perhaps TRBD1 (5 bases). Per germline, CDR1 PRHDT and CDR2 FYEKMQ (reference sequence). V was clipped by 8 bases and J by 7 bases, with 20 bases between them. The CDR3 contains 14 residues. The CDR3 reads CASRAGGFFGEAFF. The CDR3 DNA reads TGTGCCAGCCGCGCGGGGGGTTTTTTTGGTGAAGCTTTCTTT.